Following are 28 T cell receptor beta chains from one sample sequenced in a study of T cells in Graves' hyperthyroidism and ophthalmopathy. The CDR3 regions of TCR beta were amplified from RNA transcripts. RT-PCR in the first round (using the HTBI primer set) targeted the TCR CDR3. TCRdb fed the multiplex PCR reads into MiXCR, producing one record per CDR3 protein. Found here are about 480,000 distinct CDR3 sequences, roughly a quarter of them singletons; the top ten hold approximately 10%. The sample consisted of blood. Every receptor here comes from a woman younger than 45 with Graves' ophthalmopathy.

This clonotype was counted many times. CDR3 loop: CAWSLGGTGANVLTF. CDR3 coding DNA: TGTGCCTGGAGTCTCGGGGGGACTGGGGCCAACGTCCTGACTTTC. The chain has TRBV30 and TRBJ2-6, with 7 bases matching TRBD2. Germline CDR1 and CDR2: GTSNPN and SVGIG (reference sequence). The CDR3 length is 15 residues. V shed 2 bases, J shed 2 bases, and the junction held 3 bases outside the gene matches.

The rearrangement joins TRBV5-1 to TRBJ1-3; weak D call: TRBD1 (6 bases). The germline V and J ends were trimmed by 1 base and 1 base, with 9 bases remaining between them. CDR3 length: 15 amino acids. CDR1 SGHRS and CDR2 YFSETQ come from the germline V gene. This chain's CDR3 is CASSLTGQSGNTIYF. CDR3 coding DNA: TGCGCCAGCAGCTTGACAGGGCAGTCTGGAAACACCATATATTTT. The variable domain in full, with the rest retrieved from reference TRBV5-1 and TRBJ1-3, is KAGVTQTPRYLIKTRGQQVTLSCSPISGHRSVSWYQQTPGQGLQFLFEYFSETQRNKGNFPGRFSGRQFSNSRSEMNVSTLELGDSALYLCASSLTGQSGNTIYFGEGSWLTVV.

J is TRBJ1-1 and V is TRBV6-1; 11 positions agree with TRBD1. The CDR3 runs to 15 residues. V dropped 6 bases and J dropped 2; count of bases not matched to a gene: 5. Per germline, CDR1 MNHNS and CDR2 SASEGT. The CDR3 DNA follows: TGTGCCAGCAGCGGGACAGGGGGTCCTAACACTGAAGCTTTCTTT. Protein product: CASSGTGGPNTEAFF.

This clonotype was counted ten times or more. The rearrangement uses TRBV19 and TRBJ1-1; the D gene is possibly TRBD1 (5 bases). The CDR3 has 14 residues. V lost 5 bases and J lost 4, with 14 bases in between. CDR1 LNHDA and CDR2 SQIVND come from the germline V gene (reference sequence). The CDR3 DNA is TGTGCCAGTAGTGACCCACCCAGGGCCACTGAAGCTTTCTTT. Its protein is CASSDPPRATEAFF.

This clonotype was seen repeatedly, ten times or more. The genes are TRBV6-2 or TRBV6-3 and TRBJ2-7; TRBD1 agrees at 10 bases. The CDR3 is 14 amino acids. V was clipped by 8 bases and J by 2 bases; unmatched bases: 6. Germline V gene sequence: CDR1 MNHEY, CDR2 SVGEGT. The CDR3 sequence: CASGNGQGAYEQYF. CDR3 bases: TGTGCCAGCGGGAATGGACAGGGGGCCTACGAGCAGTACTTC.

At least ten counts were recorded for this clonotype. The chain joins TRBV27 to TRBJ2-7, with TRBD2 identical over 10 bases. Germline values: CDR1 MNHEY, CDR2 SMNVEV (reference sequence). The CDR3 loop spans 14 amino acids. V trimming: 6 bases; J trimming: 0 bases; junction bases outside the gene matches: 2. CDR3: CASRLAGNSYEQYF. The CDR3 DNA reads TGTGCCAGCAGACTAGCGGGGAACTCCTACGAGCAGTACTTC.

This clonotype has ten or more counts. The chain combines TRBV5-4 with TRBJ1-1; tentatively, D is TRBD1 (6 bases). V was trimmed by 3 bases and J by 0 bases, leaving 15 bases between them. This CDR3 spans 16 amino acids. Per germline, CDR1 SGHNT and CDR2 YYREEE (reference sequence). CDR3 amino acids: CASSSTAGHLNTEAFF. The DNA of the CDR3 is TGTGCCAGCAGCTCGACCGCGGGACACCTGAACACTGAAGCTTTCTTT.

The gene calls are TRBV11-2 and TRBJ2-7; the match to TRBD2 covers 12 bases. This CDR3 has 17 amino acids. Trimming took 6 bases from V and 5 from J; bases not matched to a gene: 14. Germline-derived CDR1 and CDR2 are SGHAT and FQNNGV. The CDR3 protein is CASRPPLRASGRDEQYF. The DNA for the CDR3 is TGTGCCAGCAGACCCCCGTTGAGGGCTAGCGGGAGGGACGAGCAGTACTTC.

This clonotype showed up many times. The gene calls are TRBV7-3 and TRBJ2-2; D call uncertain. The CDR3 has 14 residues. V dropped 4 bases and J dropped 7 bases, with 13 bases sitting between them. Per germline, CDR1 SGHTA and CDR2 FQGTGA. This CDR3 is CASSSPSSRGELFF. DNA of the CDR3: TGTGCCAGCAGCTCTCCGAGTAGCCGCGGGGAGCTGTTTTTT.

Details on this clonotype: This may come from a read error, since a much larger clone is one base off. The genes are TRBV5-1 and TRBJ2-4; D could derive from TRBD1 or TRBD2 (5 bases each). Germline CDR1 reads SGHRS; CDR2 reads YFSETQ. The CDR3 length is 17 residues. CDR3 sequence (DNA): TGCGCCAGCAGCTTGGATTGGGGGAATGCGGCCAAAAACATTAAGTACTTC. It specifies CASSLDWGNAAKNIKYF.

This clonotype was seen a few times. The chain uses TRBV6-1 and TRBJ2-7, with D perhaps given as TRBD1 or TRBD2 (6 bases each). Germline V gene sequence: CDR1 MNHNS, CDR2 SASEGT. Trimming removed 6 bases from V and 2 bases from J, with 14 bases in between. There are 14 residues in the CDR3. The CDR3 DNA reads as TGTGCCAGCAGGACAGCCGGGGGCCCCTACGAGCAGTACTTC. This sequence encodes CASRTAGGPYEQYF.

This clonotype showed up many times. The V call is TRBV20-1, the J call TRBJ2-7; weak D call: TRBD2 (5 bases). The germline V and J ends were trimmed by 6 bases and 2 bases, with 8 bases remaining between them. The germline gives CDR1 DFQATT, CDR2 SNEGSKA (reference sequence). The CDR3 loop spans 11 amino acids. For the CDR3, the DNA is TGCAGTGCGGACGGGACCTACGAGCAGTACTTC. Protein: CSADGTYEQYF.

This clonotype was seen ten or more times. The genes are TRBV12-3 or TRBV12-4 and TRBJ2-7; 7 bases are shared with TRBD1. The junction had 3 bases not matched to a gene; V was cut back by 6 bases and J by 4 bases. The CDR3 has 12 residues. Written as DNA, the CDR3 is TGTGCCAGCAGGCAGACAGGGTACGAGCAGTACTTC. It is translated as CASRQTGYEQYF.

V and J are TRBV12-3 or TRBV12-4 and TRBJ2-4; 7 nucleotides line up with TRBD1. The CDR3 consists of 20 residues. With 7 bases clipped from V and 0 bases from J, the junction kept 21 bases outside the gene matches. CDR3 residues: CASTSILTGQIPQAKNIQYF. In DNA, the CDR3 is TGTGCCAGCACCTCGATTCTGACAGGGCAGATCCCCCAAGCCAAAAACATTCAGTACTTC.

The V and J genes are TRBV12-3 or TRBV12-4 and TRBJ1-5; D is possibly TRBD1 (6 bases). CDR3 size: 14 residues. V was clipped by 5 bases and J by 6 bases, with 14 bases between them. CDR3: CASSLHREGQPQHF. The CDR3 nucleotides are TGTGCCAGCAGTCTTCACAGGGAGGGTCAGCCCCAGCATTTT.

Ten or more counts support this clonotype. The rearrangement joins TRBV20-1 to TRBJ2-2; 11 bases are a match to TRBD2. Trimming at V came to 3 bases and at J to 3 bases, leaving 3 bases not matched to a gene. Germline CDR1 and CDR2: DFQATT and SNEGSKA (reference sequence). There are 15 residues in the CDR3. The chain's CDR3 is CSASPGLADTGELFF. The CDR3 DNA reads TGCAGTGCTAGCCCGGGACTAGCGGACACCGGGGAGCTGTTTTTT.

This clonotype was seen many times. The V and J genes are TRBV28 and TRBJ2-2, with a tentative D call TRBD1 (6 bases). The CDR3 loop spans 15 amino acids. The germline gives CDR1 MDHEN, CDR2 SYDVKM. V was trimmed by 8 bases and J by 0 bases, leaving 13 bases between them. CDR3: CASRTGQTNTGELFF. CDR3 sequence (DNA): TGTGCCAGCCGCACCGGACAGACGAACACCGGGGAGCTGTTTTTT.

This chain uses TRBV6-1 with TRBJ2-5; no reliable D call. Trimming took off 8 bases at V and 1 base at J, with 8 bases between the two ends. CDR3 length equals 12 residues. Germline V gene sequence: CDR1 MNHNS, CDR2 SASEGT. The CDR3 DNA reads as TGTGCCAGCGGCCGCACCCAAGAGACCCAGTACTTC. Translating it yields CASGRTQETQYF.

The table lists this clonotype with many counts. The rearrangement uses TRBV7-2 and TRBJ2-2; D is unresolved. The CDR3 consists of 13 residues. Germline V lookup: CDR1 SGHTA, CDR2 FQGNSA. V gave up 2 bases and J gave up 6 bases, with 7 bases separating them. Here the CDR3 reads CASSLTWSGELFF. CDR3 DNA: TGTGCCAGCAGCTTAACGTGGTCCGGGGAGCTGTTTTTT. The whole variable domain, remainder taken from reference TRBV7-2 and TRBJ2-2, is GAGVSQSPSNKVTEKGKDVELRCDPISGHTALYWYRQSLGQGLEFLIYFQGNSAPDKSGLPSDRFSAERTGGSVSTLTIQRTQQEDSAVYLCASSLTWSGELFFGEGSRLTVL.

The genes are TRBV28 and TRBJ1-1, with a tentative D call TRBD1 (5 bases). Trimming left V 7 bases short and J 0 bases short, with 9 bases between. The CDR3 has 13 amino acids. Germline-derived CDR1 and CDR2 are MDHEN and SYDVKM. CDR3 region: CASIPGLNTEAFF. CDR3 nucleotide sequence: TGTGCCAGCATTCCAGGGTTGAACACTGAAGCTTTCTTT.

This clonotype was counted at least ten times. The chain combines TRBV6-1 with TRBJ2-7; no firm D call. From germline, CDR1 is MNHNS and CDR2 SASEGT. The CDR3 is made up of 14 amino acids. The V and J ends lost 3 bases and 2 bases respectively, with 11 bases between them. The CDR3 DNA sequence: TGTGCCAGCAGTGAGGCCGGCACGGCCTACGAGCAGTACTTC. It encodes CASSEAGTAYEQYF.

This sequence joins TRBV29-1 and TRBJ1-1; TRBD1 agrees at 8 bases. This CDR3 spans 16 amino acids. V was clipped by 4 bases and J by 1 base; unmatched bases: 11. Per germline, CDR1 SQVTM and CDR2 ANQGSEA. This CDR3 reads CSVAPRQGLQNTEAFF. CDR3 DNA sequence: TGCAGCGTTGCACCTCGACAGGGGCTGCAGAACACTGAAGCTTTCTTT. The whole variable domain, filled in from reference TRBV29-1 and TRBJ1-1, reads SAVISQKPSRDICQRGTSLTIQCQVDSQVTMMFWYRQQPGQSLTLIATANQGSEATYESGFVIDKFPISRPNLTFSTLTVSNMSPEDSSIYLCSVAPRQGLQNTEAFFGQGTRLTVV.

This clonotype was found a few times. The chain employs TRBV5-1 and TRBJ1-2, with D possibly TRBD1 on 6 matching bases. Trimming pared 3 bases from V and 8 bases from J, leaving 29 bases between. The length of the CDR3 is 18 residues. Germline values: CDR1 SGHRS, CDR2 YFSETQ. Here the CDR3 reads CASSYALVQGGPGEGYTF. The CDR3 nucleotides are TGCGCCAGCAGCTATGCCTTGGTACAGGGTGGCCCCGGGGAGGGCTACACCTTC.

This clonotype came up many times. This CDR3 reads CASSGDRRDPMNTEAFF. DNA of the CDR3: TGTGCCAGCAGCGGGGACAGGAGGGACCCAATGAACACTGAAGCTTTCTTT. The chain uses TRBV9 and TRBJ1-1, with 8 bases matching TRBD1. J gave up 0 bases and V 3 bases, and 10 bases lay outside the gene matches. Germline values: CDR1 SGDLS, CDR2 YYNGEE. The CDR3 contains 17 residues.

This clonotype was observed many times. The V gene is TRBV7-9, the J gene TRBJ1-1; the match to TRBD1 covers 11 bases. The CDR3 is 15 residues long. CDR1 is SEHNR and CDR2 is FQNEAQ in the germline V gene (reference sequence). V lost 4 bases, J lost 4 bases, and 5 bases stayed unmatched. CDR3 region: CASSSTGTGGTEAFF. The CDR3 coding sequence is TGTGCCAGCAGCTCGACCGGGACAGGGGGCACTGAAGCTTTCTTT.

This clonotype was detected only a few times. The chain joins TRBV6-1 to TRBJ1-5, with D unclear. Trimming stripped 7 bases from V and 4 bases from J, with 11 bases between. This CDR3 is 13 amino acids long. Germline V gene sequence: CDR1 MNHNS, CDR2 SASEGT. The CDR3 coding sequence is TGTGCCAGCACCCCGGCAGGAAATCAGCCCCAGCATTTT. Protein product: CASTPAGNQPQHF.

In its sample, this clonotype was seen a few times. The chain is built from TRBV12-3 or TRBV12-4 and TRBJ1-1; 8 nucleotides align to TRBD1. Trimming at V came to 6 bases and at J to 6 bases, leaving 12 bases not matched to a gene. The CDR3 has 15 amino acids. CDR3 coding DNA: TGTGCCAGCAGCCCCACCGGGACAGGAGTCTCTGAAGCTTTCTTT. Protein: CASSPTGTGVSEAFF.

This clonotype has only one observation. V and J are TRBV3-1 and TRBJ1-1; D ambiguous. The germline V and J ends were trimmed by 0 bases and 6 bases, with 11 bases remaining between them. Germline values: CDR1 LGHDT, CDR2 YNNKEL (reference sequence). This CDR3 comprises 14 residues. CDR3 in amino acids: CASSQDDKGPEAFF. For the CDR3, the DNA is TGTGCCAGCAGCCAAGATGATAAGGGCCCTGAAGCTTTCTTT.